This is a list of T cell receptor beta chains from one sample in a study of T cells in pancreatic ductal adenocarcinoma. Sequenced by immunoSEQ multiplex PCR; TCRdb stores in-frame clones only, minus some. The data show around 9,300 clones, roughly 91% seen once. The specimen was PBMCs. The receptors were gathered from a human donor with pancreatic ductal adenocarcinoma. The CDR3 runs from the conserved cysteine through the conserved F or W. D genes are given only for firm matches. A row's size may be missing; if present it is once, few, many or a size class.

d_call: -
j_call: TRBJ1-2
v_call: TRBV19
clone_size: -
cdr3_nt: TGTGCCAGTAGTATCGAACAGGGCTATGGCTACACCTTC
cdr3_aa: CASSIEQGYGYTF

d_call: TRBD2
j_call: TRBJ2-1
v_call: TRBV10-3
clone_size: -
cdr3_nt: TGTGCCATCAGTGAACGGGTAGCGGGAGACAGTGAGCAGTTCTTC
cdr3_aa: CAISERVAGDSEQFF

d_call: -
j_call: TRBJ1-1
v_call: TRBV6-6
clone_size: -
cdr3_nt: TGTGCCAGCAGTTACGGGGGCCGGACTGAAGCTTTCTTT
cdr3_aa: CASSYGGRTEAFF

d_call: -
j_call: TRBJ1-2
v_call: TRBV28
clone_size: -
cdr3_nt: TGTGCCAGCAGTTTTTGGCCGGGGAACTATGGCTACACCTTC
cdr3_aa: CASSFWPGNYGYTF

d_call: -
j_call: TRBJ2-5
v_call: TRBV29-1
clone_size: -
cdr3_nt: TGCAGCGTCAGCCCTCAGGAAGAGACCCAGTACTTC
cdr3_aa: CSVSPQEETQYF

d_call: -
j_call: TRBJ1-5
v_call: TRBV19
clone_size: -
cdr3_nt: TGTGCCAGTAGTATAGCCAGACACGGCAATCAGCCCCAGCATTTT
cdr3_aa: CASSIARHGNQPQHF

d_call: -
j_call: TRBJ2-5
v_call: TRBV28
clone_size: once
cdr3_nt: TGTGCCAGCATGGGCTTGCTGGTGTACCAAGAGACCCAGTACTTC
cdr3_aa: CASMGLLVYQETQYF

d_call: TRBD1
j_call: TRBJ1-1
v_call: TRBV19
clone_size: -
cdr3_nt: TGTGCCAGCAACCGGGACAGGGATAGGACTGAAGCTTTCTTT
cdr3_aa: CASNRDRDRTEAFF

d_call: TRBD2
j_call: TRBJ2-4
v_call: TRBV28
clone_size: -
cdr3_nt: TGTGCCAGCAGTTTAATTAGGCCCAAGGGTTGGGCTAGCGGGAATGCGAACATTCAGTACTTC
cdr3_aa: CASSLIRPKGWASGNANIQYF

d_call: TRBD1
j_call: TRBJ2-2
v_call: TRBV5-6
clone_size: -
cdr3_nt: TGTGCCAGCAGCTTGTTCGGAGTAACGCAGGGGGCAATCGGGGAGCTGTTTTTT
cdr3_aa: CASSLFGVTQGAIGELFF

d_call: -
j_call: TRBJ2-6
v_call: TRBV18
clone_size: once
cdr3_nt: TGTGCCAGCTCACCATCCGGTGGGGCCAACGTCCTGACTTTC
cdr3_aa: CASSPSGGANVLTF

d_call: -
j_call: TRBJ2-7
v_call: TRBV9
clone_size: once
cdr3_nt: TGTGCCAGCAGCGTAGGGCACAGGGACTACGAGCAGTACTTC
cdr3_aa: CASSVGHRDYEQYF

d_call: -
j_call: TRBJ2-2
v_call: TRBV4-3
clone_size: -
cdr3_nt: TGCGCCAGCAGCCAGGCTCCGTACACCGGGGAGCTGTTTTTT
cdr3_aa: CASSQAPYTGELFF

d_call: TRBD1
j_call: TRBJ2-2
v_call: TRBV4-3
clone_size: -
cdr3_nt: TGCGCCAGCAGCCAAGATCCACAGGGGGGAGCCGGGGAGCTGTTTTTT
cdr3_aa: CASSQDPQGGAGELFF

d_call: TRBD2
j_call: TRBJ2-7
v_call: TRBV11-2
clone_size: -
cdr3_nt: TGTGCCAGCAGCTTAGCCGGGAGGAGGTACGAGCAGTACTTC
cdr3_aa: CASSLAGRRYEQYF

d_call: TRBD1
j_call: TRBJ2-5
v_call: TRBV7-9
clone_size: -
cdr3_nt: TGTGCCAGCAGCTTAAACAGGGGAGAGACCCAGTACTTC
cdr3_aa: CASSLNRGETQYF

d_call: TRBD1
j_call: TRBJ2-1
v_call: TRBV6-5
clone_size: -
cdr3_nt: TGTGCCAGCAGTTACTCCGACAGGGGGCCCTACAATGAGCAGTTCTTC
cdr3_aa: CASSYSDRGPYNEQFF

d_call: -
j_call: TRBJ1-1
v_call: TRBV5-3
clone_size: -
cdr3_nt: TGTGCCAGAAGCTTAAAAATGTGGACAGCCATCCCTCAAGCTTTCTTT
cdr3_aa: CARSLKMWTAIPQAFF

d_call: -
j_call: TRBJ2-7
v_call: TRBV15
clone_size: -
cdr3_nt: TGTGCCACCAGCAGAGATGCGGGTTCTTCCTACGAGCAGTACTTC
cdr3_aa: CATSRDAGSSYEQYF

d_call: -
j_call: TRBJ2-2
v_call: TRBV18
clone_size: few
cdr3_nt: TGTGCCAGCTCACCACTTTCAGGATCCGGGGAGCTGTTTTTT
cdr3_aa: CASSPLSGSGELFF

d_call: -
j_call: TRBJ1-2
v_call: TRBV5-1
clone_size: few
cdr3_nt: TGCGCCAGCAGCGAGGCTAGGTATGGCTACACCTTC
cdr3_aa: CASSEARYGYTF

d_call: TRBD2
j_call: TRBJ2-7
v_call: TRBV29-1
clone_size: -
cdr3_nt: TGCAGCGTTGAAGATCCGGGGCTAGCGGGGTCCTACGAGCAGTACTTC
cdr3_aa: CSVEDPGLAGSYEQYF

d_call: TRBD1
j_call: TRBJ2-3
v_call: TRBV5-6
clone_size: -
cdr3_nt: TGTGCCAGCAGCACACTCCGGGACAGGTTCACAGATACGCAGTATTTT
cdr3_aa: CASSTLRDRFTDTQYF

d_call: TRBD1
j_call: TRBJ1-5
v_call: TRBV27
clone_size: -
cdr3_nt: TGTGCCAGCAGTCCTCGACAGGGGAGGCAGCCCCAGCATTTT
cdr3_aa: CASSPRQGRQPQHF

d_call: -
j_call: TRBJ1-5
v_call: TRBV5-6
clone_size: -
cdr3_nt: TGTGCCAGCAGCTTGTTCAGGGATCAGCCCCAGCATTTT
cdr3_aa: CASSLFRDQPQHF

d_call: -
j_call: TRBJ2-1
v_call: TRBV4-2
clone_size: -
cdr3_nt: TGTGCCAGCAGCCAAGATAGAGACAATGAGCAGTTCTTC
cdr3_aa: CASSQDRDNEQFF

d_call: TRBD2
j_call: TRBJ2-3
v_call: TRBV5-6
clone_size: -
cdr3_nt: TGTGCCAGCAGCGCCATCGGTAGCGGGAGCACAGATACGCAGTATTTT
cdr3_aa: CASSAIGSGSTDTQYF

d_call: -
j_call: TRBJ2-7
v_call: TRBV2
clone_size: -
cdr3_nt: TGTGCCAGCGGTCTGACAGCCTACGAGCAGTACTTC
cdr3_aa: CASGLTAYEQYF

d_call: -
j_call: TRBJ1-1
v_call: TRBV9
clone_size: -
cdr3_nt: TGTGCCAGCAGCGTAGTAGGGGCCTCGAACACTGAAGCTTTCTTT
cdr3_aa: CASSVVGASNTEAFF

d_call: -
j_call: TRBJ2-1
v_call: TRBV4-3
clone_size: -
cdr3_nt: TGCGCCAGCAGCCAAACGGGGGGCTCTTACAATGAGCAGTTCTTC
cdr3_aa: CASSQTGGSYNEQFF

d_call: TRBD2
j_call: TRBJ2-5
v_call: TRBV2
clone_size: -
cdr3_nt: TGTGCCATTACCTCGCGGCTAGCGGGGGCCTATAGAACTCAAGAGACCCAGTACTTC
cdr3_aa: CAITSRLAGAYRTQETQYF

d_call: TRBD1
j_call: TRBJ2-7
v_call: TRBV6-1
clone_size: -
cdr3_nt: TGTGCCAGCAGTGGATTCCCGGGACAGTCCTACGAGCAGTACTTC
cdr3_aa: CASSGFPGQSYEQYF

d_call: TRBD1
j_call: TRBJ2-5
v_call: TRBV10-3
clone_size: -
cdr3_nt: TGTGCCATCAGCGCTACAGGGGCAGAGACCCAGTACTTC
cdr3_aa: CAISATGAETQYF

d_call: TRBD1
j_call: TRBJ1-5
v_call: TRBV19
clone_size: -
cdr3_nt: TGTGCCAGTATGGACAGGAGAAGCAATCAGCCCCAGCATTTT
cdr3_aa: CASMDRRSNQPQHF

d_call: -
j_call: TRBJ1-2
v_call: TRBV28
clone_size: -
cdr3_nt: TGTGCCAGCAGTTTGTCGGTCAGGGGCTATGGCTACACCTTC
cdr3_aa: CASSLSVRGYGYTF

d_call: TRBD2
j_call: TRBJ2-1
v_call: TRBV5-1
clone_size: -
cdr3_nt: TGCGCCAGCACAGGGCGGGAGCGCGTGGATGAGCAGTTCTTC
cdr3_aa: CASTGRERVDEQFF

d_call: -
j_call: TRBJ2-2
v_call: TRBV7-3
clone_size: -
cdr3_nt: TGTGCCAGCAGCCCTCAGGGGCCCGCGAACACCGGGGAGCTGTTTTTT
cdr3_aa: CASSPQGPANTGELFF

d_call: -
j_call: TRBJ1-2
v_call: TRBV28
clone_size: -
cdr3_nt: TGTGCCAGCAGTTTGGACAGCTATGGCTACACCTTC
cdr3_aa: CASSLDSYGYTF

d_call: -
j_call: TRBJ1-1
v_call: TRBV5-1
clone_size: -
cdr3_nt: TGCGCCAGCAGCTTGACGGACAGATCTGAAGCTTTCTTT
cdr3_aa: CASSLTDRSEAFF

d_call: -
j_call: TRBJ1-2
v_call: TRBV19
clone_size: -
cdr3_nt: TGTGCCAGTATCGGAGGGGCTGATGGCTACACCTTC
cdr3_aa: CASIGGADGYTF

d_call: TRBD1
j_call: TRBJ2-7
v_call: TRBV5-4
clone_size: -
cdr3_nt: TGTGCCAGCAGCTTGGGTGGACAGGCGTCATTCTCCTACGAGCAGTACTTC
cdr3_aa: CASSLGGQASFSYEQYF

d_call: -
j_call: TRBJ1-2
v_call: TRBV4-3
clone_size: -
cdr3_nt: TGCGCCAGCAGCCCGCGACACAGTAACTATGGCTACACCTTC
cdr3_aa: CASSPRHSNYGYTF

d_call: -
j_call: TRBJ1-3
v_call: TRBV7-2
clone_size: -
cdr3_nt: TGTGCCAGCAGCCCGAGGAATGGACAGTCTGGAAACACCATATATTTT
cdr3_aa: CASSPRNGQSGNTIYF

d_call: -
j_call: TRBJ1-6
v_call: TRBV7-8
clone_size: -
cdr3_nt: TGTGCCAGCAGCTTAGGGAGCATTAATTCACCCCTCCACTTT
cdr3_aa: CASSLGSINSPLHF

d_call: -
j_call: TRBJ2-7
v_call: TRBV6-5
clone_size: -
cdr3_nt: TGTGCCAGCAGCACAATGAACGAGGGGCAGGGGTTATACTTC
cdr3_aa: CASSTMNEGQGLYF

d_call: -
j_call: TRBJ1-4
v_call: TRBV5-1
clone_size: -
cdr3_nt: TGCGCCAGCAGCTTGTTCAGTGCAACTAATGAAAAACTGTTTTTT
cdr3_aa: CASSLFSATNEKLFF

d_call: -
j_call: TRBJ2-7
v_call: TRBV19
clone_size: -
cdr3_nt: TGTGCCAGTACAACAGGTTTCTCCTACGAGCAGTACTTC
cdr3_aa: CASTTGFSYEQYF

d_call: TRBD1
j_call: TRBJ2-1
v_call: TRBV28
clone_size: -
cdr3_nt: TGTGCCAGCAGTGCGTGGGGACAGGGGGCGCTTAATGAGCAGTTCTTC
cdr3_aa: CASSAWGQGALNEQFF

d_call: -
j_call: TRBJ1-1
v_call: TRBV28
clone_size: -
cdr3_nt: TGTGCCAGCCTTGATGGACAGCAATACACTGAAGCTTTCTTT
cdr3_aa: CASLDGQQYTEAFF

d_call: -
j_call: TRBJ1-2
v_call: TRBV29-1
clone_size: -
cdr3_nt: TGCAGCGTTGAAGGCGGGCAGGGGAGAGGCTACACCTTC
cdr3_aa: CSVEGGQGRGYTF

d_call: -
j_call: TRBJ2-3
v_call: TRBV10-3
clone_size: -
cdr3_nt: TGTGCCATCAGTGAGCGTCTAGGAGATACGCAGTATTTT
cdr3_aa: CAISERLGDTQYF

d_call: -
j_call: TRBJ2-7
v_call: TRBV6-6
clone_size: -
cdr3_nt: TGTGCCAGCAGTCCCGGCGGTTTTTACGAGCAGTACTTC
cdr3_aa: CASSPGGFYEQYF

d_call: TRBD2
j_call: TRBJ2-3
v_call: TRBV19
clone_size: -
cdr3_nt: TGTGCCAGTAGTATGTCTGGAGCGGGGGGGCCTCGTACGCAGTATTTT
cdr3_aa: CASSMSGAGGPRTQYF

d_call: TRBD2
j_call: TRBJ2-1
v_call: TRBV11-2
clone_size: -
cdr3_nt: TGTGCCAGCAGCTTAGGACTAGCGGGGGGGTATTCCTACAATGAGCAGTTCTTC
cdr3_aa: CASSLGLAGGYSYNEQFF